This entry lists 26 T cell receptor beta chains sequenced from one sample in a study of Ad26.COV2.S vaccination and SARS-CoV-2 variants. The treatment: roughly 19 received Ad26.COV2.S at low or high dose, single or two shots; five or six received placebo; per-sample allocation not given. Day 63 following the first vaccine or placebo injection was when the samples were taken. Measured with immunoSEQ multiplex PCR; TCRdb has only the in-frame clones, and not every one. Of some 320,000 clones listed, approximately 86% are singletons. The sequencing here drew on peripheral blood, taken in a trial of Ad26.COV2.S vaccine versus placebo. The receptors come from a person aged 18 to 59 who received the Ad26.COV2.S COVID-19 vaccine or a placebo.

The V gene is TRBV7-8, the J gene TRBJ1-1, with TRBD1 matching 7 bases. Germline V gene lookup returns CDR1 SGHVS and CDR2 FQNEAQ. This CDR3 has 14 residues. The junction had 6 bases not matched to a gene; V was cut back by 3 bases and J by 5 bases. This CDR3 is CASSLEGAGTEAFF. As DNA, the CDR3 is TGTGCCAGCAGCTTGGAGGGGGCTGGGACTGAAGCTTTCTTT.

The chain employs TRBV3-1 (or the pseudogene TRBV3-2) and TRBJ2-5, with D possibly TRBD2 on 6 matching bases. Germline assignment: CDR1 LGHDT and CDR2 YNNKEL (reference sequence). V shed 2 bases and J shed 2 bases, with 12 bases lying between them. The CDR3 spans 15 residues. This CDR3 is CASSQYLRGQETQYF. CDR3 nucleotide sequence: TGTGCCAGCAGCCAATATTTGCGGGGACAAGAGACCCAGTACTTC.

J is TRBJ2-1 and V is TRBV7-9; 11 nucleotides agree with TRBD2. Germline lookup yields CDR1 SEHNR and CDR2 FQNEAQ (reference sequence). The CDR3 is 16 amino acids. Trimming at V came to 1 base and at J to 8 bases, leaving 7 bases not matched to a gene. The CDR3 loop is CASSLESSGGLDEQFF. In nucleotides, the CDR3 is TGTGCCAGCAGCTTAGAGTCTAGCGGGGGGCTCGATGAGCAGTTCTTC.

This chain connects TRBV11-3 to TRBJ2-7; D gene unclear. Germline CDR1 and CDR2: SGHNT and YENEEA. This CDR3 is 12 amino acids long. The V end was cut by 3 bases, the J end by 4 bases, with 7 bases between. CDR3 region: CASSFGTYEQYF. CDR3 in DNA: TGTGCCAGCAGCTTTGGAACTTACGAGCAGTACTTC.

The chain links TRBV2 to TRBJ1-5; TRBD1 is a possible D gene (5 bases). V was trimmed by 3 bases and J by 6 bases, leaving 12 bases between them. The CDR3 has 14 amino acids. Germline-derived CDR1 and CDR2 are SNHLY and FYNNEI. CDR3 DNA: TGTGCCAGCAGTGACAGGGCGAGGGGTCAGCCCCAGCATTTT. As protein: CASSDRARGQPQHF.

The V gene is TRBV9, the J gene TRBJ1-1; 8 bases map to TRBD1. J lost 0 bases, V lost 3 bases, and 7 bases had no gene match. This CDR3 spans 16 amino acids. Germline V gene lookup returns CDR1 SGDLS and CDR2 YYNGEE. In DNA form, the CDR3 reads TGTGCCAGCAGCGCAAATGAGGGACAGGTGAACACTGAAGCTTTCTTT. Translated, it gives CASSANEGQVNTEAFF.

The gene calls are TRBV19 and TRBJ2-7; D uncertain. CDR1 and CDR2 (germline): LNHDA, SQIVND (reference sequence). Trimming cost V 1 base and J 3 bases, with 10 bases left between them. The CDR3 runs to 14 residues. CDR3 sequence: CASSIVGSRYEQYF. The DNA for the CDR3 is TGTGCCAGTAGTATAGTTGGCAGCCGCTACGAGCAGTACTTC.

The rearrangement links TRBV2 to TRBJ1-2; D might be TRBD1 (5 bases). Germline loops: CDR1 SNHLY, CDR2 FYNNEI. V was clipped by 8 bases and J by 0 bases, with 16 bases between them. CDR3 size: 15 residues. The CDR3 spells CASSYIGAANYGYTF. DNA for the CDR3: TGTGCCAGCTCATATATCGGGGCAGCTAACTATGGCTACACCTTC.

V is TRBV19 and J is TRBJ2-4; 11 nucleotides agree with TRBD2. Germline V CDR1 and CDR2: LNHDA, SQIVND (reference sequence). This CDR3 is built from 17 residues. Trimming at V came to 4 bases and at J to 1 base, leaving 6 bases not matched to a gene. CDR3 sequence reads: CASSKVAGGRAKNIQYF. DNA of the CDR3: TGTGCCAGTAGTAAAGTAGCGGGGGGGCGTGCCAAAAACATTCAGTACTTC.

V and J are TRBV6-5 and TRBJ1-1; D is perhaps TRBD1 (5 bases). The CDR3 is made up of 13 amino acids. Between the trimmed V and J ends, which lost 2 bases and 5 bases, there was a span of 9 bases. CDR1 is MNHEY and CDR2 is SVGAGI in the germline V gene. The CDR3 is CASSYGRGTEAFF. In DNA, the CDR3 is TGTGCCAGCAGTTACGGGCGGGGGACTGAAGCTTTCTTT.

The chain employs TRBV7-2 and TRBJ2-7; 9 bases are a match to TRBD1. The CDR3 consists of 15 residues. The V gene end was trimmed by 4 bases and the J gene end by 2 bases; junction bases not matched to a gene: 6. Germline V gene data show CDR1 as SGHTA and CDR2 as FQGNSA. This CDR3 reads CASSSRDRVTYEQYF. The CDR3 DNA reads TGTGCCAGCAGCTCCCGGGACAGGGTCACCTACGAGCAGTACTTC.

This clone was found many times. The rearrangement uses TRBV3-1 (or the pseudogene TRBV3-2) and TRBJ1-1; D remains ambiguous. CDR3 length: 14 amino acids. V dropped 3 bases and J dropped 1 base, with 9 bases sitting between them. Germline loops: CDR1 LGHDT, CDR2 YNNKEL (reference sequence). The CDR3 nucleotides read TGTGCCAGCAGCCATCATGGGTCGAACACTGAAGCTTTCTTT. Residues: CASSHHGSNTEAFF.

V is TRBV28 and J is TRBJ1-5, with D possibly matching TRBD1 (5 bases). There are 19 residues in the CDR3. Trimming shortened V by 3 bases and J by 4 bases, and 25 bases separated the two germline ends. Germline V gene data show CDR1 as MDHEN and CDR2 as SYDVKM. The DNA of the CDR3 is TGTGCCAGCAGTTTTCGGCCTAGGGCAGGGCCGATTCAAAATCAGCCCCAGCATTTT. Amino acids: CASSFRPRAGPIQNQPQHF. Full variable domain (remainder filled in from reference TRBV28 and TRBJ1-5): DVKVTQSSRYLVKRTGEKVFLECVQDMDHENMFWYRQDPGLGLRLIYFSYDVKMKEKGDIPEGYSVSREKKERFSLILESASTNQTSMYLCASSFRPRAGPIQNQPQHFGDGTRLSIL.

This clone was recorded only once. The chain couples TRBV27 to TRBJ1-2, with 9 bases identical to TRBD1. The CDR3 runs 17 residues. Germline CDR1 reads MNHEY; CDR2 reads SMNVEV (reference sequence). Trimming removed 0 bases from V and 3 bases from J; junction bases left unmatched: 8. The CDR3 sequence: CASSLSQGASVYYGYTF. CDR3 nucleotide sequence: TGTGCCAGCAGTTTATCACAGGGGGCATCAGTGTACTATGGCTACACCTTC.

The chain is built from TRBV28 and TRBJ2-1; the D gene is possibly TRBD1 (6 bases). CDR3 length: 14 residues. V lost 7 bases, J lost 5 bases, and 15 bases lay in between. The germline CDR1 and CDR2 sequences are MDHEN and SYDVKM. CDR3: CASIGTPKNNEQFF. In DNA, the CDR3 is TGTGCCAGCATCGGGACACCGAAAAACAATGAGCAGTTCTTC.

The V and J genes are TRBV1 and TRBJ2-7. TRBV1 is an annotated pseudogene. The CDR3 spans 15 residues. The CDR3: CTSSPWGNPLPEQYF. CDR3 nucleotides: TGCACCAGCAGCCCATGGGGGAACCCCTTACCCGAGCAGTACTTC.

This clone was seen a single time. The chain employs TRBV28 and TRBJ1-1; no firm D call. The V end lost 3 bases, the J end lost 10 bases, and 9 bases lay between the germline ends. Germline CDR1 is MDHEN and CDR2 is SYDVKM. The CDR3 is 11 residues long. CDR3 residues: CASSFGVLAFF. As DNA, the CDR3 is TGTGCCAGCAGTTTTGGGGTGTTAGCTTTCTTT.

The CDR3 bases are TGTGCCAGCAGCTTCCTTTCGAGGACCGGGGAGCTGTTTTTT. This sequence encodes CASSFLSRTGELFF. The chain links TRBV11-3 to TRBJ2-2, with D uncertain. The ends were cut back, 3 bases at V and 5 bases at J, with 10 bases in the middle. Per the germline V gene, CDR1 is SGHNT and CDR2 is YENEEA. This CDR3 has 14 residues. The full variable domain, rest sourced from reference TRBV11-3 and TRBJ2-2, is EAGVVQSPRYKIIEKKQPVAFWCNPISGHNTLYWYLQNLGQGPELLIRYENEEAVDDSQLPKDRFSAERLKGVDSTLKIQPAELGDSAVYLCASSFLSRTGELFFGEGSRLTVL.

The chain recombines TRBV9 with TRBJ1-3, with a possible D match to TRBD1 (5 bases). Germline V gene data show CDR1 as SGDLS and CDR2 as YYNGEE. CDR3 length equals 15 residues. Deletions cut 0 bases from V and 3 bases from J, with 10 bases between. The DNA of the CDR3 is TGTGCCAGCAGCGTAGGGCAGGGAGTTGGAAACACCATATATTTT. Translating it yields CASSVGQGVGNTIYF.

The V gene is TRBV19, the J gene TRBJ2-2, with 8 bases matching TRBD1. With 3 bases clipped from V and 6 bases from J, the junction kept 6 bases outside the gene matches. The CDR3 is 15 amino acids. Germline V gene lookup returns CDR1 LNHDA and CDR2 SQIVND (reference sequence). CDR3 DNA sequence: TGTGCCAGTAGTATGGACAGGGTAGGCGCCGGGGAGCTGTTTTTT. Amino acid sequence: CASSMDRVGAGELFF.

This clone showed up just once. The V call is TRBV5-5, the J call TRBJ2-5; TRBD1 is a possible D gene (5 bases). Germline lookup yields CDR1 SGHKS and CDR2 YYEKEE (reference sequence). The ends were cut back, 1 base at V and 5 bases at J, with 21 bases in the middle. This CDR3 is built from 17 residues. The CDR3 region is CASSLFPQGPAVETQYF. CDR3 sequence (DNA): TGTGCCAGCAGCTTGTTCCCCCAGGGTCCGGCGGTTGAGACCCAGTACTTC.

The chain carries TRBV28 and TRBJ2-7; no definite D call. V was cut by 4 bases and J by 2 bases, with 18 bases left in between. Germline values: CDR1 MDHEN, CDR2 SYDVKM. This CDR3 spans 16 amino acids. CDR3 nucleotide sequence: TGTGCCAGCAGTTCCTCTACAATCTATCGGCCCTACGAGCAGTACTTC. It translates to CASSSSTIYRPYEQYF. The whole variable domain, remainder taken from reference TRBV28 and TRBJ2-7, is DVKVTQSSRYLVKRTGEKVFLECVQDMDHENMFWYRQDPGLGLRLIYFSYDVKMKEKGDIPEGYSVSREKKERFSLILESASTNQTSMYLCASSSSTIYRPYEQYFGPGTRLTVT.

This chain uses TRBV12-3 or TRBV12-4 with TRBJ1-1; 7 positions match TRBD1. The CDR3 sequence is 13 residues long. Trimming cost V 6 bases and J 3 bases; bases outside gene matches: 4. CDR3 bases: TGTGCCAGCAGGACAGGGCCTCACACTGAAGCTTTCTTT. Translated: CASRTGPHTEAFF.

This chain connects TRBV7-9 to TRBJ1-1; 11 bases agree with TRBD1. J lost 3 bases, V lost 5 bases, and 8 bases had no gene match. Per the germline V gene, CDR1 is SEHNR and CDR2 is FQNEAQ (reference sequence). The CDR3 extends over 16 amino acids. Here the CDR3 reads CASSPPDRGLDTEAFF. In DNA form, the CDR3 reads TGTGCCAGCAGCCCCCCGGACAGGGGGCTAGACACTGAAGCTTTCTTT.

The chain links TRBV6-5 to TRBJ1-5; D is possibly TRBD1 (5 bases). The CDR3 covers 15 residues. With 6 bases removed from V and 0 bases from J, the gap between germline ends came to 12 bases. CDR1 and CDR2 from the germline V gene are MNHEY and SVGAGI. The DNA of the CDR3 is TGTGCCAGCAGGCTCGGCAGGGATAGCAATCAGCCCCAGCATTTT. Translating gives CASRLGRDSNQPQHF.

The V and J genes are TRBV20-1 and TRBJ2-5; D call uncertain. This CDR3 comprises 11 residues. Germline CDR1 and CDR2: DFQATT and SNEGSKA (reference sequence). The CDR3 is CSPQDQETQYF. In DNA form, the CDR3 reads TGCAGCCCCCAGGACCAAGAGACCCAGTACTTC.